Presented here are 28 T cell receptor beta chains from one specimen sequenced in a study of cytomegalovirus exposure and HLA in healthy donors. Primers for the PCR totalled 60 Vbeta and 13 Jbeta. Produced via immunoSEQ multiplex PCR; TCRdb's table is partial and in-frame only. The table records about 140,000 clones, roughly 80% of them present only once. The sequencing sample was made of PBMCs. The receptors come from a woman aged 45-60 years in good health and CMV-seropositive.

The chain uses TRBV4-2 and TRBJ2-3; D may be TRBD2 (5 bases). V was cut by 0 bases and J by 2 bases, with 9 bases left in between. This CDR3 has 15 amino acids. From germline, CDR1 is LGHNA and CDR2 YNFKEQ. The CDR3 bases are TGTGCCAGCAGCCAAGACTCCGGGAACACAGATACGCAGTATTTT. Its protein is CASSQDSGNTDTQYF.

The rearrangement links TRBV5-1 to TRBJ2-3; 8 positions match TRBD2. The CDR3 covers 14 residues. The trim removed 9 bases at V and 2 bases at J, leaving 8 bases unmatched. Germline V gene data show CDR1 as SGHRS and CDR2 as YFSETQ. The CDR3 DNA reads TGCGCCACCCAGTTAGCGGGGCACACAGATACGCAGTATTTT. It codes for CATQLAGHTDTQYF. The entire variable domain, with the rest obtained from reference TRBV5-1 and TRBJ2-3, is as follows: KAGVTQTPRYLIKTRGQQVTLSCSPISGHRSVSWYQQTPGQGLQFLFEYFSETQRNKGNFPGRFSGRQFSNSRSEMNVSTLELGDSALYLCATQLAGHTDTQYFGPGTRLTVL.

The CDR3: CASSLGTGFSSGANVLTF. CDR3 DNA sequence: TGCGCCAGCAGCTTGGGGACAGGTTTTAGCTCTGGGGCCAACGTCCTGACTTTC. This chain connects TRBV5-1 to TRBJ2-6, with 7 bases that match TRBD1. V lost 0 bases to trimming and J lost 0 bases; unmatched junction nucleotides: 6. The CDR3 extends over 18 amino acids. Per the germline V gene, CDR1 is SGHRS and CDR2 is YFSETQ.

The DNA of the CDR3 is TGTGCCTGGTCCTCAGGGACAGAATATCAGCCCCAGCATTTT. Its translation is CAWSSGTEYQPQHF. The chain uses TRBV30 and TRBJ1-5; 7 bases are a match to TRBD1. Germline V gene lookup returns CDR1 GTSNPN and CDR2 SVGIG (reference sequence). This CDR3 has 14 residues. V lost 5 bases and J lost 5; bases outside the gene matches: 9.

Details on this clone: Germline and junction disagree at one end, which may indicate a read error. The chain employs TRBV7-9 and TRBJ2-6; D is unclear. This CDR3 is built from 12 residues. The germline gives CDR1 SEHNR, CDR2 FQNEAQ (reference sequence). The DNA of the CDR3 is TGCGGGTTTAGCTCTGGGGCCAACGTCCTGACTTTC. Encoded protein: CGFSSGANVLTF.

The chain joins TRBV5-1 to TRBJ2-7; D unclear. This CDR3 has 11 amino acids. CDR1 and CDR2 from the germline V gene are SGHRS and YFSETQ. Trimming pared 1 base from V and 6 bases from J, leaving 5 bases between. The CDR3 spells CASSLQFEQYF. CDR3 nucleotides: TGCGCCAGCAGCTTGCAATTCGAGCAGTACTTC.

Here the CDR3 DNA reads TGTGCCAGCAGCCGTAGCCGGGACATTAATGAAAAACTGTTTTTT. It yields the protein CASSRSRDINEKLFF. V usage is TRBV7-2 and J usage is TRBJ1-4; TRBD1 might be the D (6 bases). Per germline, CDR1 SGHTA and CDR2 FQGNSA. This CDR3 region has 15 residues. Deletions cut 5 bases from V and 4 bases from J, with 14 bases between.

The chain carries TRBV30 and TRBJ1-2; 8 nucleotides agree with TRBD1. Trimming at V came to 2 bases and at J to 0 bases, leaving 2 bases not matched to a gene. The CDR3 extends over 14 amino acids. From germline, CDR1 is GTSNPN and CDR2 SVGIG (reference sequence). CDR3 nucleotides: TGTGCCTGGAGTACAGGGGGTACTAACTATGGCTACACCTTC. This translates into CAWSTGGTNYGYTF. Combining the CDR3 with reference TRBV30 and TRBJ1-2 gives the whole variable domain SQTIHQWPATLVQPVGSPLSLECTVEGTSNPNLYWYRQAAGRGLQLLFYSVGIGQISSEVPQNLSASRPQDRQFILSSKKLLLSDSGFYLCAWSTGGTNYGYTFGSGTRLTVV.

This CDR3 reads CASSVWGGSEAFF. The CDR3 DNA sequence: TGTGCCAGCAGTGTTTGGGGGGGCTCTGAAGCTTTCTTT. The V gene is TRBV25-1, the J gene TRBJ1-1; a possible D gene is TRBD1 (6 bases). The CDR3 is 13 amino acids. Germline V lookup: CDR1 MGHDK, CDR2 SYGVNS. Deletions cut 4 bases from V and 6 bases from J, with 12 bases between.

This chain joins TRBV10-3 and TRBJ2-3, with 7 nucleotides matching TRBD2. The CDR3 has 14 residues. Germline values: CDR1 ENHRY, CDR2 SYGVKD. Trimming removed 4 bases from V and 4 bases from J; junction bases left unmatched: 5. CDR3: CAISAPREADTQYF. CDR3 coding DNA: TGTGCCATCAGTGCCCCCCGGGAGGCAGATACGCAGTATTTT.

The chain has TRBV2 and TRBJ2-1, with TRBD2 identical over 11 bases. The CDR3 runs 14 residues. From germline, CDR1 is SNHLY and CDR2 FYNNEI. The J segment lost 8 bases and the V segment lost 7 bases, leaving 7 bases of the junction unmatched. The CDR3 DNA is TGTGCCAGCACCGAACTAGCGGGGGTTGATGAGCAGTTCTTC. It encodes CASTELAGVDEQFF. Full variable domain (remainder filled in from reference TRBV2 and TRBJ2-1): EPEVTQTPSHQVTQMGQEVILRCVPISNHLYFYWYRQILGQKVEFLVSFYNNEISEKSEIFDDQFSVERPDGSNFTLKIRSTKLEDSAMYFCASTELAGVDEQFFGPGTRLTVL.

The chain couples TRBV7-8 to TRBJ1-1; TRBD1 is a possible D gene (5 bases). CDR3 length: 15 amino acids. V lost 4 bases and J lost 4, with 16 bases in between. Per the germline V gene, CDR1 is SGHVS and CDR2 is FQNEAQ. In nucleotides, the CDR3 is TGTGCCAGCAGCTCCGGACAAGGCGGGAGCACTGAAGCTTTCTTT. Encoded protein: CASSSGQGGSTEAFF.

The chain employs TRBV29-1 and TRBJ1-2; the D gene is possibly TRBD1 (5 bases). V dropped 6 bases and J dropped 2 bases, with 10 bases sitting between them. Germline CDR1 SQVTM, CDR2 ANQGSEA. The CDR3 spans 12 residues. CDR3 protein: CSVGDSNYGYTF. CDR3 DNA: TGCAGCGTCGGTGACAGCAACTATGGCTACACCTTC. Complete variable domain (other parts from reference TRBV29-1 and TRBJ1-2): SAVISQKPSRDICQRGTSLTIQCQVDSQVTMMFWYRQQPGQSLTLIATANQGSEATYESGFVIDKFPISRPNLTFSTLTVSNMSPEDSSIYLCSVGDSNYGYTFGSGTRLTVV.

This clone was seen more than once but under ten times. This chain connects TRBV5-5 to TRBJ2-5; TRBD2 matches at 7 bases. CDR3 length: 12 residues. CDR1 and CDR2 (germline): SGHKS, YYEKEE (reference sequence). With 3 bases clipped from V and 5 bases from J, the junction kept 1 base outside the gene matches. The CDR3 DNA sequence: TGTGCCAGCAGCTGGGGGGGGGAGACCCAGTACTTC. The encoded protein is CASSWGGETQYF.

J is TRBJ2-5 and V is TRBV6-1, with 8 bases matching TRBD2. Germline V gene data show CDR1 as MNHNS and CDR2 as SASEGT. V gave up 3 bases and J gave up 11 bases; unmatched junction bases: 8. The CDR3 loop spans 13 amino acids. For the CDR3, the DNA is TGTGCCAGCAGTGATAGCGGGGCAAGGGCGCAGTACTTC. It specifies CASSDSGARAQYF.

The V gene is TRBV7-9, the J gene TRBJ2-5; 8 bases match TRBD1. The CDR3 runs 11 residues. V shed 5 bases and J 10 bases; nucleotides not matched to a gene: 3. Germline values: CDR1 SEHNR, CDR2 FQNEAQ (reference sequence). CDR3 protein: CASSHDRGQYF. CDR3 in DNA: TGTGCCAGCAGCCACGACAGGGGCCAGTACTTC.

In DNA, the CDR3 is TGCGCCAGCAGCTTACGGACAGGGAATTCACCCCTCCACTTT. Amino acids: CASSLRTGNSPLHF. The V and J genes are TRBV5-1 and TRBJ1-6, with TRBD1 matching 8 bases. The germline CDR1 and CDR2 sequences are SGHRS and YFSETQ. The CDR3 totals 14 residues. The V gene end was trimmed by 2 bases and the J gene end by 7 bases; junction bases not matched to a gene: 2.

This rearrangement joins TRBV11-2 to TRBJ2-5, with D possibly being TRBD2 (6 bases). The CDR3 runs 15 residues. CDR1 is SGHAT and CDR2 is FQNNGV in the germline V gene. V lost 4 bases, J lost 2 bases, and 14 bases lay in between. CDR3 loop: CASSSKLAPQETQYF. In DNA form, the CDR3 reads TGTGCCAGCAGCTCGAAACTAGCCCCTCAAGAGACCCAGTACTTC.

V usage is TRBV7-9 and J usage is TRBJ2-3; TRBD1 might be the D (5 bases). CDR3 size: 15 residues. Germline lookup yields CDR1 SEHNR and CDR2 FQNEAQ (reference sequence). V was pared by 0 bases and J by 6 bases, with 13 bases between. The CDR3, as DNA: TGTGCCAGCAGCTTAGCGCGAACAGGAGCCGATACGCAGTATTTT. Protein sequence: CASSLARTGADTQYF.

The rearrangement links TRBV7-2 to TRBJ2-5; 9 bases are a match to TRBD1. Germline-derived CDR1 and CDR2 are SGHTA and FQGNSA. The ends lost 4 bases at V and 5 bases at J; junction bases unmatched: 8. The CDR3 loop spans 15 amino acids. CDR3 sequence reads: CASSSSQGAWETQYF. Written as DNA, the CDR3 is TGTGCCAGCAGCTCCTCACAGGGGGCCTGGGAGACCCAGTACTTC.

This chain connects TRBV5-1 to TRBJ2-3; 14 bases match TRBD2. After removal of 0 bases from V and 5 bases from J, the junction contained 5 bases not matched to a gene. The CDR3 runs to 17 residues. Germline CDR1 and CDR2: SGHRS and YFSETQ. CDR3 sequence (DNA): TGCGCCAGCAGCTTGGGGGGACTAGCGGGGGAAGTAGATACGCAGTATTTT. This gives the protein CASSLGGLAGEVDTQYF.

CDR3 sequence: CASSLKLAGGPSYEQYF. CDR3 coding DNA: TGCGCCAGCAGCTTGAAACTAGCGGGGGGGCCCAGTTACGAGCAGTACTTC. This chain connects TRBV5-1 to TRBJ2-7; 13 bases align to TRBD2. Germline V lookup: CDR1 SGHRS, CDR2 YFSETQ. V dropped 1 base and J dropped 4; count of bases not matched to a gene: 8. The CDR3 spans 17 residues.

V gene TRBV30 combines with J gene TRBJ1-5; D is unclear. The V end was cut by 3 bases, the J end by 4 bases, with 7 bases between. The CDR3 totals 12 residues. Germline assignment: CDR1 GTSNPN and CDR2 SVGIG (reference sequence). CDR3: CAWSGGNQPQHF. CDR3 in DNA: TGTGCCTGGAGCGGAGGGAATCAGCCCCAGCATTTT.

This rearrangement joins TRBV7-6 to TRBJ1-4, with no clear D. CDR1 and CDR2 from the germline V gene are SGHVS and FNYEAQ. The V and J ends lost 5 bases and 6 bases respectively, with 10 bases between them. The CDR3 runs 13 residues. This CDR3 reads CASSTVADEKLFF. The CDR3, as DNA: TGTGCCAGCAGCACCGTAGCGGATGAAAAACTGTTTTTT.

V and J are TRBV5-8 and TRBJ2-3; 7 bases align to TRBD2. The J segment lost 1 base and the V segment lost 0 bases, leaving 5 bases of the junction unmatched. The CDR3 length is 16 residues. Looked up from germline, CDR1 is SGHTS and CDR2 is YDEGEE. For the CDR3, the DNA is TGTGCCAGCAGCTTGGAGGGAACTAGCGGCACAGATACGCAGTATTTT. Protein: CASSLEGTSGTDTQYF.

The chain joins TRBV7-9 to TRBJ2-7; a weak D match, TRBD2 (5 bases). V lost 5 bases, J lost 2 bases, and 16 bases lay in between. This CDR3 contains 15 residues. Germline-derived CDR1 and CDR2 are SEHNR and FQNEAQ (reference sequence). The CDR3 bases are TGTGCCAGCAGCCCTCGGGCAGGAGGAACCTACGAGCAGTACTTC. Its protein is CASSPRAGGTYEQYF.

This chain links TRBV11-2 with TRBJ2-5; D perhaps matches TRBD2 (7 bases). Trimming removed 5 bases at V and 5 bases at J, with 24 bases between. CDR1 and CDR2 from the germline V gene are SGHAT and FQNNGV. The length of the CDR3 is 17 residues. The CDR3 bases are TGTGCCAGCAGCCCCTGGCGCCCTAGGGGGGGCGGCGAGACCCAGTACTTC. Protein: CASSPWRPRGGGETQYF. Complete variable domain (other parts from reference TRBV11-2 and TRBJ2-5): EAGVAQSPRYKIIEKRQSVAFWCNPISGHATLYWYQQILGQGPKLLIQFQNNGVVDDSQLPKDRFSAERLKGVDSTLKIQPAKLEDSAVYLCASSPWRPRGGGETQYFGPGTRLLVL.

J is TRBJ2-1 and V is TRBV18; D not resolved. CDR1 is KGHSH and CDR2 is LQKENI in the germline V gene. Trimming cost V 5 bases and J 4 bases, with 12 bases left between them. This CDR3 region has 14 residues. CDR3 amino acids: CASSVQRSYNEQFF. The DNA of the CDR3 is TGTGCCAGCTCAGTCCAGCGTTCATACAATGAGCAGTTCTTC.